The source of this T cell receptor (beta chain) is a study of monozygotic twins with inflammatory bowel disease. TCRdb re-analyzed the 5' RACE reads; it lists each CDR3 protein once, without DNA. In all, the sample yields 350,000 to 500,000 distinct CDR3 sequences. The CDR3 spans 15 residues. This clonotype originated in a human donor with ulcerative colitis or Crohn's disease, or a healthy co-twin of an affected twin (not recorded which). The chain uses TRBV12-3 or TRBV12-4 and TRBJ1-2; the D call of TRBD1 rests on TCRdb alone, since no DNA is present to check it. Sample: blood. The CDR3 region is CASSIMTTGGGGYTF.